This T cell receptor beta chain was identified during a study of shared clonotypes between healthy human individuals (TCRdb year 2020). About the investigation overall: A couple of women and a few men aged 18 to 49 years were included in the cohort. To estimate repertoire size and how much clonotypes are shared between individuals, the study performed deep sequencing of blood TCR repertoires from a few healthy adults. To increase sequencing depth and limit assay-specific biases, different laboratories used diverse techniques to prepare libraries and sequence TCR repertoires. Leukapheresis yielded between about 0.9 and 9.5 billion PBMCs per donor. The study at large found these results: Pairwise subsampling led to the expectation that sequencing depth would affect the degree of clonotype sharing among donors. The small number of donors limited the genetic and exposure-history diversity represented. Sampling was restricted to blood, and TCR repertoires in tissues likely differ from the TCR repertoires found in blood.

Inclusive of the bounding cysteine and phenylalanine, the CDR3 is 15 residues long. Here the CDR3 DNA is all that survives: 45 bases in frame from base 1. Based on the germline V gene (reference sequence), the CDR1 and CDR2 sequences are SEHNR and FQNEAQ. On this clone: Its antigen remains unidentified. The junction departs from germline at one end; a sequencing error may be responsible. The sample has other DNA sequences that encode this CDR3 too.

TCR CDR3 regions were amplified from genomic DNA by multiplex PCR using the deep immunoSEQ assay. Genomic DNA extracted from each cell subset was distributed evenly over all wells of several immunoSEQ 96-well plates, and each plate served as one replicate. For unsorted PBMC, 300 ng genomic DNA, equal to 25,000 to 35,000 T cell genomes, was loaded into each replicate PCR. Ten immunoSEQ deep assay plates were used to sequence unsorted PBMC genomic DNA. Purified libraries were quantified with a Qubit 3.0 fluorometer, sized on a Bioanalyzer 2100, and re-quantified with the KAPA Library Quantification kit. Each immunoSEQ 96-well plate was sequenced on its own single-read 150-cycle Illumina NextSeq 550 flow cell. In the original analysis: Because only junctional sequences without quality scores were contained in the immunoSEQ output, filtering matching that applied to full-length reads could not be performed. To assign V/J genes and CDR3, sequences were annotated against IMGT germline references using PyIR, a Python wrapper for IgBLAST v1.9. Reads were filtered out if the reads had weak V/J assignments (E-value above 1e-6), no CDR3, stop codons, out-of-frame junctions, or ambiguous translated residues. V3J clonotypes were defined as sequences sharing an identical inferred V gene, J gene, and CDR3 amino acid sequence. Percentage overlap between repertoires was calculated by dividing the number of shared unique clonotypes by the size of the smaller repertoire. Three approaches were used to assess repertoire richness: RTK rarefaction, the Chao1 estimator, and Recon v2.1 estimates of unobserved clonotypes. This is the immuneACCESS table as TCRdb keeps it, with only in-frame sequences that have V and J called. A part of the clones is gone; compared with another copy, unresolved V genes explain less than half, and the rest is unexplained. D and trimming were read from the DNA, whereas the V and J calls and clone size are those reported in that table. Counted in this sample were hundreds of thousands of clones; more than 75% of them appeared once. 13% of the sample goes to the ten largest clones.

Donors were healthy HIV-negative adults with no recently reported acute infections or vaccinations. Every donor was a Caucasian adult living in Nashville, Tennessee, USA. For unsorted samples, around 85 million PBMCs were counted, and genomic DNA was extracted using the QIAamp DNA Blood Mini kit. After blood collection by leukapheresis, PBMCs were isolated using Ficoll-Histopaque density gradient centrifugation and then cryopreserved in the vapor phase of liquid nitrogen. This TCR derives from a woman between 40 and 55 years old in good health. Some clones in this sample may be carry-over from other donors' samples. The sequencing input was PBMCs. The chain was built from TRBV7-9 and TRBJ2-7; the best D guess is TRBD2, with 6 bases matching. The CDR3 here reads CASSLAVGSPTGLYF. The DNA sequence is given as TGTGCCAGCAGCTTAGCAGTGGGGTCCCCGACGGGACTGTACTTT. The full variable domain, completed from the reference TRBV7-9 and TRBJ2-7 proteins outside the CDR3, reads DTGVSQNPRHKITKRGQNVTFRCDPISEHNRLYWYRQTLGQGPEFLTYFQNEAQLEKSRLLSDRFSAERPKGSFSTLEIQRTEQGDSAMYLCASSLAVGSPTGLYFGPGTRLTVT.